The clone carrying this T cell receptor (beta chain) came up a few times. As yet, its antigen is unknown. This specimen belongs to a study of cytomegalovirus exposure and HLA in healthy donors. This PCR relied on a set of 60 Vbeta primers and 13 Jbeta primers. Measured with immunoSEQ multiplex PCR; TCRdb has only the in-frame clones, and not every one. This repertoire shows approximately 100,000 clones, approximately 64% found once; its top ten account for roughly 3%. General study results and limits: Later on, a genetic analysis was performed. It linked a missense variant in DCLRE1C with V- and J-gene trimming of TCR beta.

Trimming pared 5 bases from V and 2 bases from J, leaving 21 bases between. This CDR3 region has 17 residues. Germline V gene sequence: CDR1 SGHAT, CDR2 FQDESV (reference sequence). The chain combines TRBV11-1 with TRBJ1-2; D possibly corresponds to TRBD1 (5 bases). This TCR was sampled from a man in his 60s in good health and CMV-seronegative. Sequencing was performed on PBMCs. The CDR3 reads CASSPRRSGESNYGYTF. CDR3 coding DNA: TGTGCCAGCAGCCCCCGACGATCGGGGGAGTCAAACTATGGCTACACCTTC. The complete variable domain, with remaining parts taken from reference TRBV11-1 and TRBJ1-2, reads EAEVAQSPRYKITEKSQAVAFWCDPISGHATLYWYRQILGQGPELLVQFQDESVVDDSQLPKDRFSAERLKGVDSTLKIQPAELGDSAMYLCASSPRRSGESNYGYTFGSGTRLTVV.